The 3 T cell receptor beta chains presented below share a single source sample, sequenced in a study of T-cell memory formation after mild COVID-19. Each CDR3 protein is one row after TCRdb ran MiXCR on the 5' RACE reads. The sample includes approximately 89,000 distinct CDR3 sequences, 9.5% to 15% of them seen just once. Sequences were obtained from PBMCs or a T cell subset sorted from them (not recorded which). The receptors here all came from a man aged 18 to 29 who had mild COVID-19 (a few samples of this study predate the infection). Cell type and time point are not known.

This clonotype has a handful of counts. This chain uses TRBV21-1 with TRBJ2-1. TRBV21-1 is a recognized pseudogene. The CDR3 is made up of 17 amino acids. The CDR3 DNA reads as TGTGCCAGCAGCAAAGCGCTAGGAACAGACGACCACAATGAGCAGTTCTTC. Translated: CASSKALGTDDHNEQFF.

This clonotype has only a few counts. The chain carries TRBV3-1 and TRBJ2-6, with no clear D. The length of the CDR3 is 14 residues. Germline assignment: CDR1 LGHDT and CDR2 YNNKEL (reference sequence). Trimming took 7 bases from V and 4 from J, leaving 11 bases between them. The CDR3 DNA reads as TGTGCCAGCACCGGCCTCGCCGGGGCCAACGTCCTGACTTTC. Translated: CASTGLAGANVLTF.

This clonotype was counted a few times. This sequence joins TRBV7-8 and TRBJ2-6; tentative D call: TRBD2 (6 bases). The CDR3 sequence is 16 residues long. Looked up from germline, CDR1 is SGHVS and CDR2 is FQNEAQ. V lost 1 base to trimming and J lost 3 bases, with 10 bases between them. The CDR3 protein is CASSLVPGVGANVLTF. In nucleotides, the CDR3 is TGTGCCAGCAGCTTAGTGCCGGGGGTTGGGGCCAACGTCCTGACTTTC.